A single T cell receptor beta chain is shown here with its context. What this receptor recognizes is not known. Base qualities were left out, and no much larger clone turns up one base away. The sample is drawn from a study of blood T cells in healthy people across ages (dated by TCRdb to between 2015 and 2017). With respect to the entire study: In model experiments, template switching captured about one uniquely barcoded TCR beta cDNA molecule for every two T cells. Two additional independent replicas of 1 million unique cDNA reads from the same blood draw were analyzed for two donors (one aged 18 to 29 and one aged 80 or older). The donors were split into four age groups: young (average around 17 years), middle-aged (roughly 39), aged (over 55) and long-lived (more than 80). To track age-related changes in TCR beta repertoire diversity, the study relied on deep sequencing normalized with unique cDNA molecular identifiers. Donors of different ages were randomly distributed across sequencing lanes to avoid experimental bias. The investigation overall reported the following: Estimates of total diversity based on one million sequenced T cells were considered lower bounds and underestimates. As age increased, observed TCR beta diversity per million T cells dropped in a roughly linear way, and a significant reduction was already evident by age about 40. Since profiling was done on bulk unsorted PBMCs, naive and antigen-experienced compartments could not be conclusively compared. The CMV infection status of donors was not known, potentially confounding age-related changes in expanded clonotypes. Compared with the aged group, the long-lived group had more naive CD4+ T cells, fewer expanded clones and increased TCR diversity, a pattern suggesting age selection. A strong correlation was found between observed TCR beta diversity and the percentage of naive T cells measured by flow cytometry.

CDR1 and CDR2, per the germline V gene, are MGHRA and YSYEKL. From its cysteine to its phenylalanine, the CDR3 spans 11 amino acids. CDR3 DNA is the only sequence kept; it has 33 bases, read in frame from the first base. Cut back by 1 base and 12 bases, the V and J ends lie 7 bases apart. Donors were around 37 systemically healthy Caucasian individuals from Russia aged 6 to 90 years. Each donor gave about 9.7 milliliters of peripheral blood, drawn into EDTA-treated Vacutainer tubes. Ficoll-Paque density-gradient centrifugation was used to isolate PBMCs, with at least 6.5 million per sample. Trizol reagent was used to extract total RNA from the PBMCs, yielding at least 5 micrograms per sample. Naive CD45RAhigh/CD27high T cell percentages were measured by flow cytometry on a PBMC aliquot from every donor. The library was prepared using 5' RACE. The data were produced on an Illumina HiSeq 2500. A second PCR of about 6 to 11 cycles was run with a J-beta primer mix and a sample-barcoded 5' primer. A template-switch 5' adaptor carrying 12 random nucleotides introduced a unique molecular identifier onto each TCR beta cDNA molecule. Each sample yielded at least 2.5 million CDR3-containing paired-end reads. All of the RNA was converted into first-strand cDNA using the Mint cDNA synthesis kit, with a TRBC-specific oligonucleotide serving as the primer. Following uracil-DNA glycosylase treatment, a first 18-cycle PCR with universal primers M1SS and BC2_uni_R was performed on all cDNA. In the original analysis: For normalization, 1 million high-quality reads, each with a distinct molecular identifier, were randomly selected from each sample. Reads sharing molecular identifiers were discarded rather than binned into consensus sequences. MiTCR, set to a Q25 quality threshold and the strictest error-elimination algorithm, was used for CDR3 identification, clonotype clustering and error correction. A nonparametric unseen species model with Euler transformation was used to estimate a lower bound on total TCR beta diversity. TCRdb reprocessed the public reads (quality trimming at Q25 with fastp, clone calling with MiXCR) and kept in-frame beta chains. Every entry covers one CDR3 protein and lists the most common genes and DNA from its rows. The V and J calls reflect TCRdb's pipeline rather than the authors' work. This sample gives approximately 940,000 distinct CDR3 sequences in total; around 48% of them show up just once. Of the sample, around an eighth falls within the top ten clones.

The sequencing input was blood. The receptor comes from a man under 40 in good health. The sequence joins TRBV4-1 to TRBJ2-1; TRBD2 is a weak D gene call, 5 bases matching. CDR3 loop: CASSQAAGQFF. The DNA is as follows: TGCGCCAGCAGCCAAGCGGCGGGGCAGTTCTTC.